The 13 T cell receptor beta chains below all came from one sample that was sequenced in a study of CD8 T cells in Susac syndrome. Reverse transcription of 0.5 to 1 ug RNA was performed with random hexamers. Using its own MiXCR run on the immunoSEQ multiplex PCR reads, TCRdb lists one record per CDR3 protein. The repertoire has 300,000 or so distinct CDR3 sequences, about 90% of them found once; the top ten carry less than 0.08%. The material sequenced was CD4+ T cells from PBMCs. The receptors stem from a human donor with multiple sclerosis.

This chain connects TRBV18 to TRBJ2-1; 11 positions agree with TRBD2. Germline-derived CDR1 and CDR2 are KGHSH and LQKENI. CDR3 size: 15 residues. With 6 bases clipped from V and 2 bases from J, the junction kept 3 bases outside the gene matches. CDR3 sequence (DNA): TGTGCCAGCTCCCCGACTAGCGGGGCCTACAATGAGCAGTTCTTC. Its protein is CASSPTSGAYNEQFF.

The chain carries TRBV30 and TRBJ2-2; D gene uncertain. The CDR3 spans 19 residues. CDR1 is GTSNPN, CDR2 SVGIG, per germline (reference sequence). The V gene lost 0 bases and the J gene lost 1 base, with 21 bases spanning the gap. CDR3 in amino acids: CAWSVRPGEGNVNTGELFF. DNA for the CDR3: TGTGCCTGGAGTGTACGCCCAGGCGAAGGGAATGTGAACACCGGGGAGCTGTTTTTT. Full variable domain (outside the CDR3, taken from reference TRBV30 and TRBJ2-2): SQTIHQWPATLVQPVGSPLSLECTVEGTSNPNLYWYRQAAGRGLQLLFYSVGIGQISSEVPQNLSASRPQDRQFILSSKKLLLSDSGFYLCAWSVRPGEGNVNTGELFFGEGSRLTVL.

The CDR3 bases are TGCAGCGTTGAAGAGGGAGGAAACACCATATATTTT. It translates to CSVEEGGNTIYF. The genes are TRBV29-1 and TRBJ1-3, with D hard to call. V gave up 0 bases and J gave up 4 bases, with 4 bases separating them. Per the germline V gene, CDR1 is SQVTM and CDR2 is ANQGSEA. The CDR3 is 12 amino acids.

This rearrangement joins TRBV20-1 to TRBJ2-3; 9 bases agree with TRBD2. Trimming removed 1 base from V and 5 bases from J; junction bases left unmatched: 4. Germline V gene lookup returns CDR1 DFQATT and CDR2 SNEGSKA (reference sequence). This CDR3 has 14 residues. In DNA, the CDR3 is TGCAGTGCTAGAGTGGCGGGGGGGGGAGATACGCAGTATTTT. This codes for CSARVAGGGDTQYF.

The gene calls are TRBV2 and TRBJ2-3; D is uncertain. Trimming left V 2 bases short and J 4 bases short, with 10 bases between. Germline V CDR1 and CDR2: SNHLY, FYNNEI. This CDR3 contains 14 residues. CDR3 nucleotide sequence: TGTGCCAGCAGTGAACTCGCCGGGTCAGATACGCAGTATTTT. Protein sequence: CASSELAGSDTQYF.

The chain employs TRBV19 and TRBJ2-7; 7 bases align to TRBD2. This CDR3 is 15 amino acids long. CDR1 and CDR2 (germline): LNHDA, SQIVND (reference sequence). The V and J ends lost 4 bases and 7 bases, in that order; junction bases with no gene match: 13. The CDR3 nucleotides read TGTGCCAGTAGTACATCTGGACTAGTTTCGGGTGAGCAGTACTTC. Translated: CASSTSGLVSGEQYF.

The rearrangement joins TRBV29-1 to TRBJ2-7; tentative D call: TRBD1 (5 bases). V lost 8 bases to trimming and J lost 1 base, with 21 bases between them. The germline CDR1 and CDR2 sequences are SQVTM and ANQGSEA. The CDR3 contains 15 residues. The CDR3 DNA sequence: TGCAGCCAGAAGTGGGCAGGGCCAGAATCCTACGAGCAGTACTTC. The encoded protein is CSQKWAGPESYEQYF.

J is TRBJ2-5 and V is TRBV3-1; tentatively, D is TRBD1 (5 bases). CDR1 and CDR2 (germline): LGHDT, YNNKEL (reference sequence). CDR3 length: 13 amino acids. Trimming removed 5 bases from V and 4 bases from J, with 11 bases in between. The CDR3: CASSVGPGETQYF. CDR3 DNA sequence: TGTGCCAGCAGCGTGGGGCCTGGAGAGACCCAGTACTTC.

V is TRBV11-2 and J is TRBJ1-4, with 8 bases identical to TRBD1. Germline trimming cut 1 base from V and 8 bases from J; bases unmatched to any gene: 9. Germline-derived CDR1 and CDR2 are SGHAT and FQNNGV. CDR3 size: 16 residues. The chain's CDR3 is CASSLVAAGGDEKLFF. CDR3 coding DNA: TGTGCCAGCAGCTTAGTCGCCGCAGGGGGCGACGAAAAACTGTTTTTT.

This chain connects TRBV6-2 or TRBV6-3 to TRBJ2-3; a possible D gene is TRBD2 (5 bases). Germline V gene sequence: CDR1 MNHEY, CDR2 SVGEGT. V was pared by 2 bases and J by 1 base, with 19 bases between. There are 18 residues in the CDR3. DNA for the CDR3: TGTGCCAGCAGTTACACAGCGGATGGAGGTCTGCGCACAGATACGCAGTATTTT. It yields the protein CASSYTADGGLRTDTQYF.

The chain carries TRBV28 and TRBJ2-7; 7 bases align to TRBD2. Germline CDR1 MDHEN, CDR2 SYDVKM. The V and J ends lost 8 bases and 2 bases, in that order; junction bases with no gene match: 12. The CDR3 runs to 15 residues. This chain's CDR3 is CASGTLANDTYEQYF. DNA for the CDR3: TGTGCCAGCGGCACACTAGCGAATGATACCTACGAGCAGTACTTC.

The J gene is TRBJ1-4, the V gene TRBV5-1; D uncertain. The CDR3 loop spans 14 amino acids. The ends were cut back, 2 bases at V and 0 bases at J, with 5 bases in the middle. Germline CDR1 and CDR2: SGHRS and YFSETQ. CDR3 DNA sequence: TGCGCCAGCAGCTTCGAAGCAACTAATGAAAAACTGTTTTTT. Its translation: CASSFEATNEKLFF.

The rearrangement joins TRBV7-2 to TRBJ2-3; TRBD2 agrees at 9 bases. V shed 4 bases, J shed 0 bases, and the junction held 5 bases outside the gene matches. The CDR3 length is 16 residues. CDR1 is SGHTA and CDR2 is FQGNSA in the germline V gene. The chain's CDR3 is CASSSGLASSTDTQYF. CDR3 bases: TGTGCCAGCAGCTCGGGACTAGCATCTAGCACAGATACGCAGTATTTT.